The rows below give T cell receptor beta chains drawn from one sample of a study of beta chain features in type 1 diabetes. Produced via immunoSEQ multiplex PCR; TCRdb's table is partial and in-frame only. This sample has fewer than 250,000 clones, with 9.6% found just once. Sequencing input: naive CD4+ T cells from blood. The source of these receptors is a woman aged 18-29 years in good health. Each CDR3 is given with its conserved first and last residue. A D gene is named only where the DNA matches it firmly. Not all rows give a size; the values are once, few, many and, for expanded clones, a class.

clone size	V gene	D gene	J gene	CDR3 DNA	CDR3 protein
-	TRBV11-2	-	TRBJ2-1	TGTGCCAGCAGCTTCCGGGACTTTGACAATGAGCAGTTCTTC	CASSFRDFDNEQFF
-	TRBV7-8	-	TRBJ1-4	TGTGCCAGCAGTAGACAGGAATTGAGGGATGAAAAACTGTTTTTT	CASSRQELRDEKLFF
-	TRBV18	-	TRBJ1-1	TGTGCCAGCTCACCAAAGCCGAACACTGAAGCTTTCTTT	CASSPKPNTEAFF
-	TRBV19	TRBD1	TRBJ1-2	TGTGCCAGTAGTCTCGGGACAGGAGCCTATGGCTACACCTTC	CASSLGTGAYGYTF
-	TRBV5-4	-	TRBJ2-1	TGTGCCAGCAGCCCGGACTGGTTGGGGGGTGAGCAGTTCTTC	CASSPDWLGGEQFF
-	TRBV6-5	TRBD1	TRBJ2-3	TGTGCCAGCAGGACAGGGAAAGCGCAGTATTTT	CASRTGKAQYF
few	TRBV7-8	TRBD2	TRBJ2-5	TGTGCCAGCAGCTGGAGTCGGACTAGCGGGAGACTTGGGCAAGAGACCCAGTACTTC	CASSWSRTSGRLGQETQYF
few	TRBV20-1	TRBD1	TRBJ1-1	TGCAGTGCTAGCGCAGGGGGGGAAGCTTTCTTT	CSASAGGEAFF
few	TRBV5-1	TRBD1	TRBJ1-2	TGCGCCAGCAGCTCAGGGACAGGGATCAAGCGGTATGGCTACACCTTC	CASSSGTGIKRYGYTF
-	TRBV27	-	TRBJ1-1	TGTGCCAGCACTTTTCGCCTGGCAGGAGGGTACACTGAAGCTTTCTTT	CASTFRLAGGYTEAFF
-	TRBV19	-	TRBJ2-5	TGTGCCAGTGGTCGAGCCCAAGAGACCCAGTACTTC	CASGRAQETQYF
few	TRBV7-9	TRBD1	TRBJ1-5	TGTGCCAGCAGCTATGGGACAGATAGCAATCAGCCCCAGCATTTT	CASSYGTDSNQPQHF
-	TRBV9	-	TRBJ2-1	TGTGCCAGCAGCGGTACCAGTGGTTCCTACAATGAGCAGTTCTTC	CASSGTSGSYNEQFF
-	TRBV30	-	TRBJ2-1	TGTGCCTGGAGTGTACGGAGGGGGGGGAATGAGCAGTTCTTC	CAWSVRRGGNEQFF
few	TRBV2	TRBD2	TRBJ2-1	TGTGCCGGAGAGGGACTAGCGGGGGGCTACAATGAGCAGTTCTTC	CAGEGLAGGYNEQFF
-	TRBV30	-	TRBJ1-2	TGTGCCTGGAGTCCCGGGGGACCTTGGAACTATGGCTACACCTTC	CAWSPGGPWNYGYTF
-	TRBV6-1	TRBD1	TRBJ2-1	TGTGCCAGCAGTGGGACAGGGAGGTACAATGAGCAGTTCTTC	CASSGTGRYNEQFF